These T cell receptor beta chains were read from a single sample in a study of cytotoxic CD8 clonotypes in ibrutinib-treated CLL. Profiled with immunoSEQ multiplex PCR; TCRdb holds only in-frame clones, not every one. The sample lists 140,000 to 150,000 clones, 76% occurring once. Sequenced here: PBMCs, sampled after 24 months of ibrutinib treatment. These receptors were collected from a human donor with chronic lymphocytic leukemia. CDR3s leave out the opening cysteine and the closing phenylalanine or tryptophan. Each record gives: V gene, CDR3 length, J gene, CDR3 protein.

TRBV6-6	13	TRBJ1-6	ATLKWGSDNSPLH
TRBV28	12	TRBJ2-1	ASTWGTGEPEQF
TRBV7-3	13	TRBJ2-3	ASSPQGVFGDTQY
TRBV7-9	12	TRBJ2-7	ASSLTTGSYEQY
TRBV5-1	11	TRBJ2-3	ASSSTGADTQY
TRBV15	14	TRBJ2-6	ATSRDRGGGANVLT
TRBV11-1	13	TRBJ2-1	ASSLSGGLYNEQF
TRBV5-6	12	TRBJ1-1	ASSLGTVETEAF
TRBV18	12	TRBJ2-5	ASSPPGQRETQY
TRBV15	14	TRBJ2-7	ATSRDRQGAKYEQY
TRBV7-3	14	TRBJ2-2	ASSPPGTGGTGELF
TRBV28	14	TRBJ2-7	ASSTPGTGPSYEQY
TRBV19	9	TRBJ1-2	ASSGLVGYT
TRBV6-5	10	TRBJ2-3	ASSPGGDTQY
TRBV27	12	TRBJ2-2	ASKTGVDTGELF
TRBV2	15	TRBJ1-3	ASTRTLEKTSGNTIY
TRBV5-1	13	TRBJ2-5	ASSPRGGASETQY
TRBV5-1	13	TRBJ2-3	ASQTLSYGTDTQY
TRBV11-3	13	TRBJ1-2	ASSPPSGAGEGYT
TRBV10-3	11	TRBJ1-4	AISSGANEKLF
TRBV10-3	11	TRBJ2-7	AIKDSPAYEQY
TRBV4-3	12	TRBJ1-4	ASSPRATNEKLF
TRBV7-2	13	TRBJ2-1	ASSLVGTAYDEQF
TRBV7-9	10	TRBJ1-1	ASRRGATEAF
TRBV6-5	12	TRBJ1-5	ASSFDRFFQPQH
TRBV27	10	TRBJ2-2	ASSSPGGELF
TRBV30	11	TRBJ2-2	AWCGAGTGELF
TRBV21-1	17	TRBJ2-7	ASSRCLTGTSLGWYEQY
TRBV9	15	TRBJ2-1	ASSVGVLGLAPNEQF
TRBV7-2	13	TRBJ2-7	ASSWGQGALSEQY
TRBV5-1	13	TRBJ2-7	ASSLVYRKHYEQY
TRBV6-4	11	TRBJ2-5	ASSPQAGETQY
TRBV30	9	TRBJ2-5	AWMVQETQY
TRBV5-1	13	TRBJ2-3	ASSLPSSSTDTQY
TRBV7-2	12	TRBJ2-3	ASSATVRTDTQY
TRBV16	13	TRBJ2-1	ASSPGHNGGNEQF
TRBV5-4	11	TRBJ2-1	ASSLELEDEQF
TRBV6-1	11	TRBJ2-7	ASSENTYYEQY
TRBV7-9	12	TRBJ2-3	ASSLGTRADTQY
TRBV7-6	12	TRBJ2-4	ASSLYLGGDIQY
TRBV6-1	11	TRBJ2-7	ASSGRANYEQY
TRBV5-4	14	TRBJ2-1	ASSQGTSRQYNEQF
TRBV11-3	10	TRBJ2-5	ASSSGVGTQY
TRBV29-1	13	TRBJ2-3	SVEEPGGRTDTQY
TRBV30	10	TRBJ2-1	AWSPWGEEQF
TRBV4-3	13	TRBJ1-1	ASSHRGGGNTEAF
TRBV2	13	TRBJ2-7	ASSLGPSALIPQY
TRBV27	13	TRBJ2-3	ASSSPRGPPDTQY